The 11 T cell receptor beta chains reported below all come from one sample, sequenced in a study of tumor-infiltrating lymphocytes in primary liver carcinoma. The investigators made TCR beta cDNA from about 500 ng total RNA, using a constant-region primer. Generation of the TCR beta libraries relied on three nested multiplex PCR rounds using slightly modified ARM-PCR. With TRBV1-TRBV30 forward primers and a C-beta reverse primer, the first two PCR rounds were run for roughly 10 cycles each. TCRdb re-called the multiplex PCR reads with MiXCR, one entry per CDR3 protein. The table has 100,000 or so distinct CDR3 sequences, around 80% seen once; the top ten hold approximately 20%. Between 20 and 30 mg of unsorted bulk tissue served as the source from which RNA and DNA were co-extracted. The sequenced material came from liver tumor tissue from sampling region 3. Sample subset: tumor region T3, left-lateral pole. These receptors all come from a man aged 40-50 years with primary liver carcinoma and hepatitis B virus infection.

On this clonotype: One junction end disagrees with the germline gene, perhaps due to a read error. The genes are TRBV6-1 and TRBJ1-6, with D tentatively TRBD1 (5 bases). There are 15 residues in the CDR3. The V gene's germline CDR1 is MNHNS and CDR2 SASEGT. CDR3 bases: TGTGTCAGCAGTGAAGTGCAGGGAAATAATTCACCCCTCCACTTT. Its protein is CVSSEVQGNNSPLHF.

Concerning this clonotype itself: Germline and junction disagree at one end, which may indicate a read error. This chain joins TRBV11-1 and TRBJ2-1; 7 bases match TRBD1. This CDR3 spans 15 amino acids. From germline, CDR1 is SGHAT and CDR2 FQDESV (reference sequence). The CDR3 is CAGRPTGVLGNEQFF. The CDR3 coding sequence is TGTGCCGGGAGACCCACAGGGGTTCTGGGCAATGAGCAGTTTTTC.

Concerning this clonotype itself: The CDR3 end shows no conserved phenylalanine or tryptophan, and so a read error is likely. The chain employs TRBV6-1 and TRBJ1-2; no clear D. The CDR3 spans 13 residues. CDR1 and CDR2 from the germline V gene are MNHNS and SASEGT. The CDR3 DNA sequence: TGTGCCATCAGTGAAGTTCCAAACCATGGCTACACCATC. This sequence encodes CAISEVPNHGYTI.

Details on this clonotype: One junction end disagrees with the germline gene, perhaps due to a read error. V usage is TRBV7-8 and J usage is TRBJ2-7, with a tentative D call TRBD2 (5 bases). CDR3 length: 13 residues. The germline V gene encodes CDR1 SGHVS and CDR2 FQNEAQ. CDR3 DNA sequence: TGTGCCAGCAGCTTTACTAGGGCCTACGTGCAGTATTTC. It yields the protein CASSFTRAYVQYF.

Concerning this clonotype itself: Because the CDR3 is missing its conserved closing phenylalanine or tryptophan, this is likely a read error. V gene TRBV5-1 combines with J gene TRBJ1-1, with unresolved D. Germline lookup yields CDR1 SGHRS and CDR2 YFSETQ. The CDR3 totals 14 residues. V lost 4 bases, J lost 0 bases, and 10 bases lay in between. DNA of the CDR3: TGCGCCAGCAGCCTGGATGGCATGAACACTGAAGCTTTCTAT. It specifies CASSLDGMNTEAFY.

For this clonotype: The junction departs from germline at one end; a sequencing error may be responsible. This chain uses TRBV5-4 with TRBJ2-5, with D maybe TRBD2 (6 bases). The CDR3 covers 15 residues. The germline CDR1 and CDR2 sequences are SGHNT and YYREEE (reference sequence). The CDR3 DNA reads as TGTGCCAGCATCTTGAACGGGGAGGACCAAGAGACCCAGTACTTC. Translating it yields CASILNGEDQETQYF.

This chain links TRBV6-2 or TRBV6-3 with TRBJ1-1; D may be TRBD1 (5 bases). With 7 bases removed from V and 13 bases from J, the gap between germline ends came to 16 bases. CDR1 MNHEY and CDR2 SVGEGT come from the germline V gene. CDR3 length: 11 residues. The CDR3 spells CASNLAGPDFF. CDR3 in DNA: TGTGCCAGCAATTTGGCAGGGCCGGATTTCTTT.

The J gene is TRBJ2-1, the V gene TRBV7-2; TRBD2 matches at 7 bases. The CDR3 runs to 17 residues. The ends lost 5 bases at V and 3 bases at J; junction bases unmatched: 13. The V gene's germline CDR1 is SGHTA and CDR2 FQGNSA. DNA for the CDR3: TGTGCCAGCAGCCGGAGGGAGGGGAGCGGACGCTACAATGAGCAGTTCTTC. Its translation: CASSRREGSGRYNEQFF.

As regards this clonotype: A read error may account for a junction end that differs from germline. The genes are TRBV6-2 or TRBV6-3 and TRBJ2-7, with D maybe TRBD2 (7 bases). The CDR3 runs 15 residues. Germline assignment: CDR1 MNHEY and CDR2 SVGEGT. Written as DNA, the CDR3 is TGTGCCAGCGCCCATGGCGGGGGCCTCTCCTACAAGCAGTACTTC. Protein product: CASAHGGGLSYKQYF.

To note about this clonotype: One end of the junction fails to match germline, which may point to a read error. V and J are TRBV7-8 and TRBJ2-3; maybe TRBD2 (5 bases). The V gene's germline CDR1 is SGHVS and CDR2 FQNEAQ. The CDR3 has 16 amino acids. CDR3 sequence: CDSSLALMGDPDTQYF. DNA for the CDR3: TGTGACAGCAGCTTGGCCCTGATGGGAGATCCAGATACACAGTATTTT.

This clonotype was detected many times. The chain couples TRBV5-1 to TRBJ2-1; tentatively, D is TRBD2 (5 bases). V lost 1 base to trimming and J lost 4 bases, with 15 bases between them. This CDR3 has 16 residues. The germline gives CDR1 SGHRS, CDR2 YFSETQ. The CDR3 spells CASSLTAPGVYNEQFF. The DNA for the CDR3 is TGCGCCAGCAGCTTGACTGCCCCCGGGGTATACAATGAGCAGTTCTTC.